This TCR beta chain was obtained from a study of a mutant IDH1 vaccine in newly diagnosed glioma. Overall study context: Former treatment meant radiotherapy, temozolomide, or both; the majority had gotten both.

Details on this clone: Antigen specificity is unknown.

V was cut by 5 bases and J by 5 bases, with 14 bases left in between. Germline V lookup: CDR1 MDHEN, CDR2 SYDVKM. The CDR3 is made up of 14 amino acids. Regarding time point: week 5, during vaccination. Vaccinated patients received 300 ug of mutant IDH1 20-mer peptide per dose, with topical imiquimod. The study enrolled donors with new WHO grade 3 or 4 IDH1-mutant, ATRX-lost astrocytomas. Some clones are missing from TCRdb's copy, which holds only in-frame ones; the method was immunoSEQ multiplex PCR. The data show just under 80,000 clones, with 91% seen just once and roughly 0.5% held by the top ten.

The sequence derives from a woman aged 50 to 60 with glioma. The material was PBMCs, obtained from a glioma patient whose treatment included an IDH1 peptide vaccine. V and J are TRBV28 and TRBJ2-3, with unresolved D. This CDR3 reads CASSLLKGKDTQYF. In DNA form, the CDR3 reads TGTGCCAGCAGTCTCCTTAAGGGAAAAGATACGCAGTATTTT.